This record concerns one TCR beta chain sequence. The target of this receptor is not known. Per-base qualities were not stored, and no clone one base away is much larger. This sample is part of a study of CD4 T cell repertoires in COVID-19 (dated by TCRdb to the early 2020s). Background for the entire study: To analyze cross-reactivity, CFSE-low cells were expanded with IL-2 for around ten days and then labeled again and restimulated with spike proteins from other coronaviruses. The study characterized naturally processed CD4+ T cell responses to SARS-CoV-2 spike and nucleoprotein in COVID-19-recovered individuals, using TCR Vbeta sequencing to assess clonal composition. In a few recovered individuals, the TCR Vbeta repertoire of SARS-CoV-2-reactive T cells was analyzed at the subset level.

The paper's findings and limits, for the study overall: Consistent with cross-reactivity, between roughly 7 and 27% of SARS-CoV-2 clonotypes also showed up in secondary cultures stimulated with SARS-CoV and/or HKU1 spike. Several of the most expanded SARS-CoV-2-reactive clonotypes were shared between two or all three memory subsets, suggesting intraclonal diversification.

The time point label corresponds to: sample from a COVID-19-recovered individual after infection. The donors were patients who had recovered from mild-to-severe COVID-19. Memory T cell samples that were not cultured were sequenced immediately after ex vivo isolation. From peripheral blood mononuclear cells, the researchers isolated CD4+ total memory, central memory, effector memory and circulating T follicular helper cells. CDR1 and CDR2 are read off the germline V gene as KGHDR and SFDVKD. From its cysteine to its phenylalanine, the CDR3 spans 15 amino acids. The entry retains the CDR3 DNA only, 45 bases that are in frame from base 1. V is cut back by 4 bases and J by 2 bases, with 4 bases in the junction unmatched. The library was produced with the immunoSEQ multiplex PCR assay. The authors' pipeline ran thus. Repertoire overlap between subsets was quantified using the Chao-Jaccard similarity index and counts of shared clonotypes. In TCRdb, the immuneACCESS table is reduced to in-frame sequences with V and J assigned. These tables do not hold every clone; where another copy was compared, an unresolved V gene accounts for under half, and the others remain unexplained. V and J calls and clone size follow that table, whereas D and trimming were derived from the DNA. For this sample there are more than 65,000 clones; about 80% appear just once. Together, the top ten hold approximately 0.55% of the sample.

This receptor chain uses TRBV24-1 and TRBJ2-5; 9 central bases correspond to TRBD1. Source: CD4+ T cells from peripheral blood, taken after recovery from COVID-19. The TCR was taken from a human donor who had COVID-19. The CDR3 protein sequence reads: CATSDRDRVQETQYF. In nucleotide form, the sequence is TGTGCCACCAGTGACCGGGACAGGGTACAAGAGACCCAGTACTTC.